This T cell receptor beta chain stems from a study of spatial heterogeneity in lung cancer. This clonotype was seen a handful of times. Germline V gene sequence: CDR1 DFQATT, CDR2 SNEGSKA (reference sequence). This CDR3 has 14 amino acids. V trimming: 3 bases; J trimming: 8 bases; junction bases outside the gene matches: 5. Time point meaning: sample taken at primary tumor resection. Extraction of whole RNA from tumor, nontumor lung or frozen PBMC preceded unsorted sequencing. The donors comprised about 69 untreated early-stage non-small cell lung cancer patients. TCRdb analysed the 5' RACE reads with MiXCR anew, one entry per CDR3 protein. Of under 100,000 distinct CDR3 sequences in the sample, around 8.6% are singletons; the top ten hold about 7%.

This TCR came from a male donor with early-stage non-small cell lung cancer. This specimen was PBMCs, taken at surgery. The gene calls are TRBV20-1 and TRBJ1-4; 11 bases agree with TRBD1. The chain's CDR3 is CSASLDRGREKLFF. The CDR3 nucleotides read TGCAGTGCTAGCTTGGACAGGGGGCGCGAAAAACTGTTTTTT.